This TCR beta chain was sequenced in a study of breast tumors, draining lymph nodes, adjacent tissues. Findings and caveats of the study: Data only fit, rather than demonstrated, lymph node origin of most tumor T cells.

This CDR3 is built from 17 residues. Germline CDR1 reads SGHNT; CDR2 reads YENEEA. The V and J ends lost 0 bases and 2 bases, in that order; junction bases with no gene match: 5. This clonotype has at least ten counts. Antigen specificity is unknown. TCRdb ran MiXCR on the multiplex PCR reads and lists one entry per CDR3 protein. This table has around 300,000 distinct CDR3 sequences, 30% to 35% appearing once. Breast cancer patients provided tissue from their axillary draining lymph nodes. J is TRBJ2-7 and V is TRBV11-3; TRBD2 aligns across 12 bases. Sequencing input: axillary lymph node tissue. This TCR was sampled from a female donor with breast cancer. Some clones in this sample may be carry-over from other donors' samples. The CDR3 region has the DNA TGTGCCAGCAGCTTAGAACTAGCGGGAGGAATACCCTACGAGCAGTACTTC. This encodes CASSLELAGGIPYEQYF.